The rows below give T cell receptor beta chains drawn from one sample of a study of shared clonotypes between healthy human individuals. TCRdb's table, derived via immunoSEQ multiplex PCR, lists solely in-frame clones and lacks some. The profile shows hundreds of thousands of clones, roughly 96% of them singletons. Material for sequencing was naive CD8+ T cells sorted from blood. The receptors come from a woman aged 25 to 39 in good health. The CDR3 runs from the conserved cysteine through the conserved F or W.

v_gene: TRBV7-8; CDR3aa: CASSLGSGRRIINNEQFF
v_gene: TRBV11-2; CDR3aa: CASSLATATPFQETQYF
v_gene: TRBV7-9; CDR3aa: CASSRASASKSIDEQFF
v_gene: TRBV7-2; CDR3aa: CASSLVAGEVLDTEAFF
v_gene: TRBV9; CDR3aa: CASSVGQEFLGYEQYF
v_gene: TRBV2; CDR3aa: CASSETGPGLAEAFF
v_gene: TRBV29-1; CDR3aa: CSVEDPGTFNEQFF
v_gene: TRBV19; CDR3aa: CASSPTGAKSEQYF
v_gene: TRBV9; CDR3aa: CASSVAGLADNEQFF
v_gene: TRBV5-6; CDR3aa: CASSLLSLAAYEQYF
v_gene: TRBV15; CDR3aa: CATSRDANSYEQYF
v_gene: TRBV4-1; CDR3aa: CASSPLRGYEQYF
v_gene: TRBV28; CDR3aa: CASSSDWEKYF
v_gene: TRBV6-4; CDR3aa: CASSATRDRGLAEQFF
v_gene: TRBV5-6; CDR3aa: CASSLSGTVTEAFF
v_gene: TRBV7-9; CDR3aa: CASSLGIAGDTGELFF
v_gene: TRBV28; CDR3aa: CASSFRGFGNQPQHF
v_gene: TRBV7-1; CDR3aa: CASSLGGLAGGPYNEQFF